This TCR beta chain was found in a study of T cell repertoires and HLA-DP antigens (dated by TCRdb to the late 2010s). Describing the broader study: Using HeLa cells transduced to present allogeneic HLA-DP, the study set up an in vitro model of CD4+ T cell alloreactivity. Compared with self, one alloantigen differed at one amino acid in the peptide-binding groove and the other differed at under 11, modelling structurally similar versus dissimilar alloantigens. The three donors, two male and one female, ranged from the 18-to-29 to the 60-to-69 age band. The average DNA input was around 0.2 ug for sorted CD137+CD4+ samples versus roughly 1,200 ng for pre-culture CD4+ samples. Overall study outcomes, separate from this receptor: Sorted CD137+ cells showed similar clonality against both alloantigens, at around 0.39, which was much higher than the roughly 0.038 seen in pre-culture samples. The naive and memory CD4+ repertoires were not analysed as separate populations. Clones undetected before culture had an average cumulative frequency of roughly 34% against one allele versus around 50% against the other. The study was limited by having only three donors, by relying on a non-physiological HeLa antigen-presenting system, and by using total CD4+ responder cells.

Details on this clone: Its cognate antigen has yet to be identified. Per-nucleotide qualities are absent, and no much larger clonotype sits a single base away.

Sequences SQVTM (CDR1) and ANQGSEA (CDR2) are obtained from the germline V gene. V is cut by 3 bases and J by 5 bases, and the space between the germline ends is 16 bases. Measured from the cysteine to the phenylalanine, the CDR3 is 14 residues long. Kept here is only the CDR3 DNA, which spans 42 bases and is read in frame from base 1. Magnetic bead negative selection was used to isolate untouched CD4+ T cells from Ficoll-separated PBMC, with purity averaging roughly 98%. Using magnetic beads, untouched CD4+ T cells were isolated from Ficoll-separated PBMC at about 97.7% purity, with only negligible CD8+ contamination. Peripheral blood mononuclear cells were supplied by the buffy coats of a few healthy blood donors, who served as the study donors. All three donors were CMV seronegative. Genomic DNA was extracted with the DNeasy Blood & Tissue Kit. For each subject, genomic DNA from sorted CD137+CD4+ cells and from pre-culture CD4+ baseline samples underwent TCRB sequencing.

The immunoSEQ multiplex PCR, with forward primers for 54 TRBV segments and reverse primers for 13 TRBJ segments, was used to amplify TCRB CDR3 regions. Pre-culture CD4+ samples were sequenced at deep resolution, targeting some 220,000 T cell genomes. Sequencing of the amplicons was done on an Illumina HiSeq System, giving 87 bp reads that spanned the CDR3. As for the authors' bioinformatics: PCR and sequencing errors in the reads were corrected, and CDR3 regions were defined by aligning to IMGT reference sequences. Synthetic template pools were used to estimate counts of templates and unique rearrangements. Clonality was computed as 1 minus Pielou's evenness. The Daley-Smith estimator was used to estimate richness. Repertoire overlap was measured with Morisita's index. Clones present in cultured samples but not detected in the pre-culture repertoire of the same donor were defined as low-abundance clones. Held by TCRdb, this immuneACCESS table contains in-frame sequences only and omits some clones. Under half of the omission traces to an unresolved V gene where checked; the cause of the rest is unknown. Clonal size and the V and J genes are those of that table, whereas D and trimming came from the DNA. The sample data list over 60,000 clones, and over 75% of these were observed just once. Around 1.5% of the sample belongs to the ten largest clones.

The clonotype was recovered from a man aged 55-75 years in good health and CMV-seronegative. The sample comprised CD4+ T cells from PBMCs. The rearrangement joined TRBV29-1 to TRBJ2-5; the D region is possibly TRBD1 or TRBD2, each matching across 7 bases. The nucleotide sequence reads TGCAGCGTTGAGGTTGCAGGGGGGGGCGAGACCCAGTACTTC. This encodes CSVEVAGGGETQYF.